These 8 T cell receptor beta chains share one sample of origin, sequenced in a study of cytomegalovirus exposure and HLA in healthy donors. It was with 60 Vbeta and 13 Jbeta primers that the PCR ran. Sequenced by immunoSEQ multiplex PCR; TCRdb stores in-frame clones only, minus some. The data hold 130,000 to 150,000 clones, with 64% observed a single time. Sequences were obtained from PBMCs. These receptors were collected from a woman aged 30 to 39 in good health and CMV-seropositive.

The genes are TRBV6-5 and TRBJ2-5; a weak D match, TRBD2 (7 bases). Between the trimmed V and J ends, which lost 0 bases and 4 bases, there was a span of 9 bases. Germline V lookup: CDR1 MNHEY, CDR2 SVGAGI. There are 14 residues in the CDR3. The DNA for the CDR3 is TGTGCCAGCAGTTACTCGGGAGGGGGAGAGACCCAGTACTTC. Protein product: CASSYSGGGETQYF.

The gene calls are TRBV18 and TRBJ2-5; 11 bases fit TRBD1. The DNA end is a closer match to TRBJ2-7, so the J assignment may be wrong. The CDR3 has 16 residues. Per germline, CDR1 KGHSH and CDR2 LQKENI. CDR3 bases: TGTGCCAGCTCACCCGGACAGGGGGCTTCATCCTACGAGCAGTACTTC. It encodes CASSPGQGASSYEQYF.

The chain couples TRBV29-1 to TRBJ1-2, with 7 bases aligning to TRBD1. CDR3 size: 11 residues. In germline, CDR1 is SQVTM, CDR2 ANQGSEA. The trim removed 7 bases at V and 7 bases at J, leaving 6 bases unmatched. CDR3 in amino acids: CSAEGAGGYTF. DNA of the CDR3: TGCAGCGCCGAGGGGGCTGGTGGCTACACCTTC.

The rearrangement links TRBV5-4 to TRBJ2-5, with TRBD1 identical over 10 bases. In germline, CDR1 is SGHNT, CDR2 YYREEE (reference sequence). V was clipped by 2 bases and J by 5 bases; unmatched bases: 12. The CDR3 is 17 amino acids. The CDR3 DNA is TGTGCCAGCAGCTTCCAGCCGACAGGGGGCGGAGGGGAGACCCAGTACTTC. This gives the protein CASSFQPTGGGGETQYF.

The J gene is TRBJ2-1, the V gene TRBV5-1, with D perhaps TRBD2 (7 bases). This CDR3 is 15 amino acids long. Trimming removed 2 bases at V and 7 bases at J, with 16 bases between. Germline CDR1 SGHRS, CDR2 YFSETQ. CDR3 sequence: CASSFRGARGNEQFF. For the CDR3, the DNA is TGCGCCAGCAGCTTTCGGGGGGCCCGGGGAAATGAGCAGTTCTTC. The whole variable domain, remainder taken from reference TRBV5-1 and TRBJ2-1, is KAGVTQTPRYLIKTRGQQVTLSCSPISGHRSVSWYQQTPGQGLQFLFEYFSETQRNKGNFPGRFSGRQFSNSRSEMNVSTLELGDSALYLCASSFRGARGNEQFFGPGTRLTVL.

The chain couples TRBV19 to TRBJ2-5; D is perhaps TRBD1 (6 bases). The CDR3 contains 15 residues. The germline V and J ends were trimmed by 4 bases and 7 bases, with 19 bases remaining between them. In germline, CDR1 is LNHDA, CDR2 SQIVND (reference sequence). The DNA of the CDR3 is TGTGCCAGTAGTAAGGGGGTAGTGGGAACGGGGACCCAGTACTTC. Its protein is CASSKGVVGTGTQYF.

This clone has only a few counts. V and J are TRBV6-1 and TRBJ2-5; TRBD2 matches at 10 bases. V lost 3 bases, J lost 5 bases, and 6 bases stayed unmatched. The CDR3 is 15 amino acids. The germline V gene has CDR1 MNHNS and CDR2 SASEGT. The CDR3 nucleotides are TGTGCCAGCAGTGACAGCGGGGGGGCCGGGGAGACCCAGTACTTC. It encodes CASSDSGGAGETQYF.

This clone was seen a few times. V usage is TRBV5-4 and J usage is TRBJ1-1; 8 nucleotides match TRBD1. This CDR3 has 14 amino acids. The germline V gene encodes CDR1 SGHNT and CDR2 YYREEE (reference sequence). V gave up 2 bases and J gave up 4 bases; unmatched junction bases: 4. The CDR3 reads CASSLDRGGTEAFF. CDR3 in DNA: TGTGCCAGCAGCTTAGACAGGGGCGGCACTGAAGCTTTCTTT.